This T cell receptor (beta chain) was obtained from a study of CD8 T cells in ankylosing spondylitis. In this sample, this clonotype turned up many times. Germline V gene sequence: CDR1 SEHNR, CDR2 FQNEAQ (reference sequence). This CDR3 comprises 14 residues. J was trimmed by 2 bases and V by 10 bases; bases with no gene match: 8. Via MiXCR, TCRdb re-called the 5' RACE reads, giving one row per CDR3 protein. Of around 150,000 distinct CDR3 sequences in the sample, approximately 7.3% were seen once. Sequenced: blood, either unsorted or a sorted T cell fraction (not recorded which). The chain has TRBV7-9 and TRBJ1-5; 7 nucleotides match TRBD1. The receptor's source is a female donor with ankylosing spondylitis or in good health (not recorded which). The CDR3 reads CATSHDRGNQPQHF. The DNA of the CDR3 is TGTGCCACCTCTCACGACAGGGGCAATCAGCCCCAGCATTTT.